The 29 T cell receptor beta chains reported below all come from one sample, sequenced in a study of T cells in localized non-small cell lung cancer. Profiling relied on immunoSEQ multiplex PCR, and the TCRdb table lists in-frame clones only, not all of them. The repertoire consists of roughly 90,000 clones, with under 95% occurring once and the leading ten covering over 4%. Sequencing was performed on PBMCs, taken before any cancer treatment. Receptors originate from a woman between 35 and 70 years old with stage II squamous cell lung carcinoma.

V usage is TRBV27 and J usage is TRBJ2-3; D possibly matches TRBD1 or TRBD2 (5 bases each). The CDR3 covers 18 residues. Germline V CDR1 and CDR2: MNHEY, SMNVEV (reference sequence). V shed 4 bases and J shed 2 bases, with 22 bases lying between them. CDR3 residues: CASSWRTLNGAATDTQYF. The DNA for the CDR3 is TGTGCCAGCAGTTGGAGGACACTGAACGGGGCGGCCACAGATACGCAGTATTTT.

V usage is TRBV7-6 and J usage is TRBJ2-3; weak D call: TRBD2 (5 bases). CDR3 size: 14 residues. With 5 bases removed from V and 4 bases from J, the gap between germline ends came to 13 bases. CDR1 and CDR2 (germline): SGHVS, FNYEAQ. The CDR3 protein is CASSLDGISDTQYF. CDR3 nucleotide sequence: TGTGCCAGCAGCCTAGACGGGATATCAGATACGCAGTATTTT.

This clone was picked up one time. The chain links TRBV5-1 to TRBJ2-5, with 7 bases aligning to TRBD2. This CDR3 has 15 amino acids. Trimming at V came to 0 bases and at J to 5 bases, leaving 7 bases not matched to a gene. Germline CDR1 reads SGHRS; CDR2 reads YFSETQ. DNA for the CDR3: TGCGCCAGCAGCTTGGGGCCTAGCGGAGGGGAGACCCAGTACTTC. Protein sequence: CASSLGPSGGETQYF.

This clone was recorded once. The genes are TRBV28 and TRBJ2-2, with D perhaps TRBD1 or TRBD2 (5 bases each). The CDR3 has 17 residues. The ends were cut back, 4 bases at V and 0 bases at J, with 15 bases in the middle. Germline V CDR1 and CDR2: MDHEN, SYDVKM. The DNA for the CDR3 is TGTGCCAGCAGTTCCTACCTCGGGGACGCGAACACCGGGGAGCTGTTTTTT. This encodes CASSSYLGDANTGELFF.

The chain joins TRBV2 to TRBJ2-1, with 7 nucleotides matching TRBD2. The V and J ends lost 2 bases and 5 bases, in that order; junction bases with no gene match: 12. In germline, CDR1 is SNHLY, CDR2 FYNNEI. The CDR3 sequence is 17 residues long. The CDR3 loop is CASSESVGLAANNEQFF. The CDR3 bases are TGTGCCAGCAGTGAAAGTGTTGGTCTAGCGGCAAACAATGAGCAGTTCTTC.

A single count supports this clone. The chain is built from TRBV19 and TRBJ2-2; D perhaps matches TRBD1 (6 bases). Between the trimmed V and J ends, which lost 7 bases and 4 bases, there was a span of 13 bases. This CDR3 spans 14 amino acids. Looked up from germline, CDR1 is LNHDA and CDR2 is SQIVND (reference sequence). The CDR3 DNA sequence: TGTGCCAGTAAATATCGACAGGCCACCGGGGAGCTGTTTTTT. Translation gives CASKYRQATGELFF.

This clone has only a few counts. The CDR3 protein is CASSVGGQGRGEQYF. CDR3 coding DNA: TGTGCCAGCAGCGTAGGGGGACAGGGACGGGGCGAGCAGTACTTC. V usage is TRBV9 and J usage is TRBJ2-7, with 9 bases matching TRBD1. V gave up 0 bases and J gave up 6 bases; unmatched junction bases: 7. Germline CDR1 is SGDLS and CDR2 is YYNGEE. The CDR3 spans 15 residues.

The chain couples TRBV10-3 to TRBJ1-2; TRBD1 is a possible D gene (6 bases). V dropped 0 bases and J dropped 4 bases, with 12 bases sitting between them. The CDR3 is made up of 15 amino acids. In germline, CDR1 is ENHRY, CDR2 SYGVKD. CDR3 DNA sequence: TGTGCCATCAGTGAGTCGACAGGTCAATTCTATGGCTACACCTTC. Translating it yields CAISESTGQFYGYTF.

The rearrangement links TRBV9 to TRBJ1-2; the D gene is possibly TRBD1 (6 bases). Germline V gene sequence: CDR1 SGDLS, CDR2 YYNGEE. This CDR3 is 15 amino acids long. V shed 4 bases and J shed 1 base, with 14 bases lying between them. CDR3 amino acids: CASSPEGGGNYGYTF. As DNA, the CDR3 is TGTGCCAGCAGCCCAGAAGGGGGAGGTAACTATGGCTACACCTTC.

The J gene is TRBJ1-6, the V gene TRBV30; 8 bases map to TRBD1. The CDR3 contains 13 residues. Germline V gives CDR1 GTSNPN, CDR2 SVGIG (reference sequence). V shed 7 bases, J shed 5 bases, and the junction held 4 bases outside the gene matches. CDR3 in amino acids: CASSTGDNSPLHF. The CDR3 DNA follows: TGTGCCTCTTCGACAGGGGATAATTCACCCCTCCACTTT.

V and J are TRBV7-6 and TRBJ1-6; the D is unclear. CDR1 and CDR2 (germline): SGHVS, FNYEAQ. This CDR3 spans 16 amino acids. V was pared by 1 base and J by 0 bases, with 7 bases between. The CDR3 coding sequence is TGTGCCAGCAGCTTAGAGACAAGCTCCTATAATTCACCCCTCCACTTT. Translation gives CASSLETSSYNSPLHF.

The chain is built from TRBV19 and TRBJ1-5; 9 bases are shared with TRBD1. The CDR3 spans 14 residues. Germline trimming cut 8 bases from V and 5 bases from J; bases unmatched to any gene: 7. CDR1 and CDR2 from the germline V gene are LNHDA and SQIVND (reference sequence). DNA of the CDR3: TGTGCCAGTGACGATGGGACAGGGTATCAGCCCCAGCATTTT. Amino acids: CASDDGTGYQPQHF. Looking up the rest from reference TRBV19 and TRBJ1-5 gives the full variable domain: DGGITQSPKYLFRKEGQNVTLSCEQNLNHDAMYWYRQDPGQGLRLIYYSQIVNDFQKGDIAEGYSVSREKKESFPLTVTSAQKNPTAFYLCASDDGTGYQPQHFGDGTRLSIL.

The rearrangement uses TRBV28 and TRBJ1-2; possibly TRBD1 for D (6 bases). The CDR3 has 13 residues. Per the germline V gene, CDR1 is MDHEN and CDR2 is SYDVKM. The ends were cut back, 7 bases at V and 3 bases at J, with 12 bases in the middle. This CDR3 is CASIDGQYYGYTF. CDR3 in DNA: TGTGCCAGCATCGACGGACAGTACTATGGCTACACCTTC.

The chain carries TRBV19 and TRBJ1-5; D gene uncertain. The CDR3 is 15 amino acids. V was pared by 1 base and J by 1 base, with 8 bases between. In germline, CDR1 is LNHDA, CDR2 SQIVND (reference sequence). The CDR3 nucleotides read TGTGCCAGTAGTATAGGAGAGGCGAGCAATCAGCCCCAGCATTTT. Its protein product is CASSIGEASNQPQHF.

The gene calls are TRBV4-1 and TRBJ1-1, with 7 nucleotides matching TRBD1. J gave up 7 bases and V 3 bases, and 20 bases lay outside the gene matches. The CDR3 is 18 amino acids. Germline V gives CDR1 MGHRA, CDR2 YSYEKL. CDR3 bases: TGCGCCAGCAGCCACTCCCCTCTCAGGCGGACAGGTGCTAGTGAAGCTTTCTTT. Translating gives CASSHSPLRRTGASEAFF.

The J gene is TRBJ2-1, the V gene TRBV28; 11 positions agree with TRBD1. Unmatched junction bases numbered 15, after V lost 10 bases and J lost 7 bases. Germline loops: CDR1 MDHEN, CDR2 SYDVKM. The CDR3 length is 16 residues. The CDR3 region has the DNA TGTGCCACCGAGGGACAGGGGGAGTTAATAGGGAATGAGCAGTTCTTC. Protein: CATEGQGELIGNEQFF.

The chain carries TRBV9 and TRBJ2-1, with D possibly being TRBD2 (6 bases). This CDR3 region has 13 residues. V lost 0 bases, J lost 9 bases, and 10 bases lay in between. The V gene's germline CDR1 is SGDLS and CDR2 YYNGEE. DNA for the CDR3: TGTGCCAGCAGCGTAGCTTTGGGGGGTGAGCAGTTCTTC. It codes for CASSVALGGEQFF.

The J gene is TRBJ2-7, the V gene TRBV5-4, with TRBD1 as a possible D gene (5 bases). The CDR3 runs 15 residues. V dropped 4 bases and J dropped 1 base, with 15 bases sitting between them. In germline, CDR1 is SGHNT, CDR2 YYREEE (reference sequence). The CDR3 nucleotides are TGTGCCAGCAGCCTCACAGGAAAACTTTCCTACGAGCAGTACTTC. It encodes CASSLTGKLSYEQYF.

This clone occurred once. DNA of the CDR3: TGCGCCAGCAGCTTTGGACAGGGGGGTCTCAGCGAGCAGTACTTC. It yields the protein CASSFGQGGLSEQYF. The genes are TRBV5-1 and TRBJ2-7; 10 bases line up with TRBD1. The CDR3 has 15 residues. V dropped 2 bases and J dropped 6; count of bases not matched to a gene: 8. CDR1 SGHRS and CDR2 YFSETQ come from the germline V gene. Based on the CDR3 plus reference TRBV5-1 and TRBJ2-7, the full variable domain is KAGVTQTPRYLIKTRGQQVTLSCSPISGHRSVSWYQQTPGQGLQFLFEYFSETQRNKGNFPGRFSGRQFSNSRSEMNVSTLELGDSALYLCASSFGQGGLSEQYFGPGTRLTVT.

The chain employs TRBV5-6 and TRBJ2-5; 9 nucleotides match TRBD2. The CDR3 contains 15 residues. The V segment lost 4 bases and the J segment 3 bases; nucleotides outside the gene matches: 7. Germline V gene lookup returns CDR1 SGHDT and CDR2 YYEEEE. In nucleotides, the CDR3 is TGTGCCAGCAGCGCGTACGGGACTAGCAAAGAGACCCAGTACTTC. It yields the protein CASSAYGTSKETQYF.

The chain joins TRBV6-6 to TRBJ1-5, with D maybe TRBD1 (5 bases). Germline values: CDR1 MNHNY, CDR2 SVGAGI (reference sequence). Between the trimmed V and J ends, which lost 6 bases and 1 base, there was a span of 10 bases. CDR3 length equals 14 residues. CDR3 region: CASRDRGSNQPQHF. The CDR3 bases are TGTGCCAGCAGGGACCGGGGGAGCAATCAGCCCCAGCATTTT.

The chain joins TRBV4-1 to TRBJ1-1, with D tentatively TRBD1 (6 bases). Germline loops: CDR1 MGHRA, CDR2 YSYEKL. Trimming took 0 bases from V and 5 from J, leaving 16 bases between them. CDR3 size: 16 residues. Here the CDR3 reads CASSQDPGGSWTEAFF. The CDR3 DNA follows: TGCGCCAGCAGCCAAGATCCCGGGGGCTCGTGGACTGAAGCTTTCTTT.

The gene calls are TRBV5-6 and TRBJ1-1, with TRBD1 matching over 10 bases. Germline values: CDR1 SGHDT, CDR2 YYEEEE. The CDR3 loop spans 15 amino acids. The ends lost 1 base at V and 8 bases at J; junction bases unmatched: 8. CDR3 sequence: CASSLYRDRGKEAFF. The CDR3 DNA reads TGTGCCAGCAGCTTGTACCGGGACAGGGGAAAGGAAGCTTTCTTT.

The CDR3 region is CASSLGGDLGELFF. The CDR3 DNA reads as TGCGCCAGCAGCTTGGGCGGGGACCTCGGGGAGCTGTTTTTT. The chain is built from TRBV5-1 and TRBJ2-2; perhaps TRBD2 as D (6 bases). The CDR3 contains 14 residues. CDR1 is SGHRS, CDR2 YFSETQ, per germline. V lost 0 bases, J lost 7 bases, and 10 bases lay in between.

The gene calls are TRBV30 and TRBJ1-2; a possible D gene is TRBD1 (6 bases). The germline V gene encodes CDR1 GTSNPN and CDR2 SVGIG (reference sequence). Trimming left V 3 bases short and J 12 bases short, with 20 bases between. The CDR3 runs 13 residues. CDR3 in amino acids: CAWSGTDRIVDTF. CDR3 coding DNA: TGTGCCTGGAGCGGGACGGACAGAATCGTCGACACCTTC.

This sequence joins TRBV19 and TRBJ2-2, with D maybe TRBD2 (6 bases). V dropped 3 bases and J dropped 2 bases, with 10 bases sitting between them. The V gene's germline CDR1 is LNHDA and CDR2 SQIVND (reference sequence). The CDR3 is 15 amino acids. The CDR3 nucleotides read TGTGCCAGTAGTATGCGGCGGGAAAACACCGGGGAGCTGTTTTTT. Its translation is CASSMRRENTGELFF.

The chain has TRBV6-6 and TRBJ2-7; 8 bases map to TRBD1. This CDR3 comprises 16 residues. In germline, CDR1 is MNHNY, CDR2 SVGAGI (reference sequence). The trim removed 5 bases at V and 4 bases at J, leaving 13 bases unmatched. The DNA for the CDR3 is TGTGCCAGCAGTCGCCAGGACAGGGACAGGAGGTACGAGCAGTACTTC. Amino acid sequence: CASSRQDRDRRYEQYF.

The V gene is TRBV6-1, the J gene TRBJ2-1, with 11 bases fitting TRBD2. The CDR3 is 16 residues long. CDR1 MNHNS and CDR2 SASEGT come from the germline V gene. The V segment lost 4 bases and the J segment 4 bases; nucleotides outside the gene matches: 6. CDR3 loop: CASSGGTSGSYNEQFF. DNA of the CDR3: TGTGCCAGCAGTGGCGGGACTAGCGGATCGTACAATGAGCAGTTCTTC.

V is TRBV6-1 and J is TRBJ1-2, with D tentatively TRBD1 (5 bases). V dropped 6 bases and J dropped 4 bases, with 15 bases sitting between them. Germline V gene data show CDR1 as MNHNS and CDR2 as SASEGT. The CDR3 is made up of 14 amino acids. This CDR3 is CASRLNQQAYGYTF. CDR3 nucleotides: TGTGCCAGCAGGCTCAATCAACAGGCCTATGGCTACACCTTC.